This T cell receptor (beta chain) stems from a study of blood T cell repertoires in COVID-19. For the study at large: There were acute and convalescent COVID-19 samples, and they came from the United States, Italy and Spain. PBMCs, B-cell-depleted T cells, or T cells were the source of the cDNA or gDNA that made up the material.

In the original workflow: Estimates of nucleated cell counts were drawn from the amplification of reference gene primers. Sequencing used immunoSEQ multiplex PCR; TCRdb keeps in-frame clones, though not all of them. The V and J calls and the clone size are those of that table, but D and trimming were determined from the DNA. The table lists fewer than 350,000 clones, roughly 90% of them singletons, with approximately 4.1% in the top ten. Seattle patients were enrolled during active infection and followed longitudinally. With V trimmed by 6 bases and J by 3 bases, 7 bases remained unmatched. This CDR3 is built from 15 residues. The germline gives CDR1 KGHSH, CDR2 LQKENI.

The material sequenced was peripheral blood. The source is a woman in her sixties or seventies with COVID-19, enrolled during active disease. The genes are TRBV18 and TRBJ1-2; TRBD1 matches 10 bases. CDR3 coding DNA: TGTGCCAGCTCGACCGGGACAGGGGTGGACTATGGCTACACCTTC. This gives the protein CASSTGTGVDYGYTF.